The 15 T cell receptor beta chains listed next were all sequenced from one sample in a study of blood T cell repertoires in COVID-19. TCRdb's copy holds only in-frame clones and misses some; the assay was immunoSEQ multiplex PCR. The sample yields about 35,000 clones, around four fifths seen once. The sequenced sample was peripheral blood. The receptors stem from a man older than 75 with acute or convalescent COVID-19.

V gene TRBV3-1 (or the pseudogene TRBV3-2) combines with J gene TRBJ1-5; 9 bases match TRBD1. This CDR3 has 17 residues. Germline loops: CDR1 LGHDT, CDR2 YNNKEL (reference sequence). Losses at the gene ends were 4 bases for V and 6 bases for J; bases not matched to a gene: 13. Here the CDR3 DNA reads TGTGCCAGCAGCCTCCACGGACAGGGGCCGCGGGGTCAGCCCCAGCATTTT. As protein: CASSLHGQGPRGQPQHF.

The chain combines TRBV7-3 with TRBJ2-7; 7 bases line up with TRBD1. V lost 2 bases to trimming and J lost 0 bases; unmatched junction nucleotides: 1. The CDR3 totals 14 residues. The germline gives CDR1 SGHTA, CDR2 FQGTGA. The DNA of the CDR3 is TGTGCCAGCAGCTTAGACAGGGACTCCTACGAGCAGTACTTC. Its translation is CASSLDRDSYEQYF. The full variable domain, rest sourced from reference TRBV7-3 and TRBJ2-7, is GAGVSQTPSNKVTEKGKYVELRCDPISGHTALYWYRQSLGQGPEFLIYFQGTGAADDSGLPNDRFFAVRPEGSVSTLKIQRTERGDSAVYLCASSLDRDSYEQYFGPGTRLTVT.

The V gene is TRBV19, the J gene TRBJ1-2, with a tentative D call TRBD1 (6 bases). The CDR3 has 14 residues. The V gene's germline CDR1 is LNHDA and CDR2 SQIVND (reference sequence). V was shortened by 0 bases and J by 3 bases, with 8 bases between the two germline ends. Here the CDR3 reads CASSIDTGYYGYTF. Written as DNA, the CDR3 is TGTGCCAGTAGTATAGATACAGGGTACTATGGCTACACCTTC.

This clone was picked up one time. The chain employs TRBV5-1 and TRBJ2-3; the match to TRBD2 covers 8 bases. The ends lost 4 bases at V and 2 bases at J; junction bases unmatched: 3. Germline-derived CDR1 and CDR2 are SGHRS and YFSETQ. The CDR3 runs 14 residues. As DNA, the CDR3 is TGCGCCAGCAGCCCGGGGGGGTACACAGATACGCAGTATTTT. This sequence encodes CASSPGGYTDTQYF.

The chain carries TRBV4-1 and TRBJ2-7; the match to TRBD2 covers 11 bases. V lost 0 bases to trimming and J lost 7 bases; unmatched junction nucleotides: 5. Germline-derived CDR1 and CDR2 are MGHRA and YSYEKL. The CDR3 covers 15 residues. CDR3 residues: CASSQDLAGGREQYF. CDR3 bases: TGCGCCAGCAGCCAAGATTTAGCGGGGGGGAGAGAGCAGTACTTC.

The chain joins TRBV5-1 to TRBJ2-7; 7 bases agree with TRBD1. Per the germline V gene, CDR1 is SGHRS and CDR2 is YFSETQ. The CDR3 spans 15 residues. The V segment lost 0 bases and the J segment 0 bases; nucleotides outside the gene matches: 3. The CDR3 here is CASSLGTGLSYEQYF. The CDR3 DNA is TGCGCCAGCAGCTTGGGGACAGGTCTCTCCTACGAGCAGTACTTC.

The CDR3 sequence: CASSLVSGGAADTQYF. The CDR3 DNA is TGTGCCAGCAGCTTAGTATCAGGGGGCGCGGCAGATACGCAGTATTTT. This rearrangement joins TRBV7-8 to TRBJ2-3; 8 bases match TRBD1. This CDR3 comprises 16 residues. CDR1 and CDR2 (germline): SGHVS, FQNEAQ. V shed 1 base, J shed 4 bases, and the junction held 7 bases outside the gene matches.

This clone was observed once. As DNA, the CDR3 is TGTGCCAGCAGCCAATTACAGGGGGCCTCGGGGGCCAACGTCCTGACTTTC. Amino acids: CASSQLQGASGANVLTF. The genes are TRBV14 and TRBJ2-6, with 9 positions matching TRBD1. CDR3 length equals 17 residues. Germline values: CDR1 SGHDN, CDR2 FVKESK. With V trimmed by 2 bases and J by 4 bases, 6 bases remained unmatched.

The CDR3 loop reads CASSLDSRGSTEAFF. Here the CDR3 DNA reads TGCGCCAGCAGCTTGGACTCACGGGGTAGCACTGAAGCTTTCTTT. The chain couples TRBV5-1 to TRBJ1-1; D gene unclear. Germline loops: CDR1 SGHRS, CDR2 YFSETQ. The CDR3 has 15 amino acids. Trimming cost V 0 bases and J 4 bases, with 13 bases left between them.

The rearrangement uses TRBV7-3 and TRBJ2-2; 8 bases align to TRBD2. CDR1 and CDR2 from the germline V gene are SGHTA and FQGTGA. This CDR3 region has 16 residues. With V trimmed by 5 bases and J by 4 bases, 9 bases remained unmatched. The CDR3 region has the DNA TGTGCCAGCAGCCCCAGCGTAGCGGGGCGCACCGGGGAGCTGTTTTTT. It is translated as CASSPSVAGRTGELFF. The variable domain in full, with the rest retrieved from reference TRBV7-3 and TRBJ2-2, is GAGVSQTPSNKVTEKGKYVELRCDPISGHTALYWYRQSLGQGPEFLIYFQGTGAADDSGLPNDRFFAVRPEGSVSTLKIQRTERGDSAVYLCASSPSVAGRTGELFFGEGSRLTVL.

This sequence joins TRBV19 and TRBJ2-4; D is ambiguous. CDR3 length: 15 residues. V was pared by 6 bases and J by 0 bases, with 12 bases between. Germline values: CDR1 LNHDA, CDR2 SQIVND (reference sequence). The CDR3: CASRSVVKAKNIQYF. CDR3 nucleotide sequence: TGTGCCAGTAGATCGGTAGTGAAAGCCAAAAACATTCAGTACTTC.

This clone occurred a few times. This chain connects TRBV5-1 to TRBJ1-4; 8 bases line up with TRBD1. CDR1 is SGHRS, CDR2 YFSETQ, per germline. This CDR3 spans 15 amino acids. With V trimmed by 7 bases and J by 6 bases, 11 bases remained unmatched. This CDR3 reads CASRTGSVSDEKLFF. The CDR3 region has the DNA TGCGCCAGCCGGACAGGGTCCGTTTCGGATGAAAAACTGTTTTTT.

The chain recombines TRBV5-1 with TRBJ2-2; 12 bases agree with TRBD2. Germline V gene lookup returns CDR1 SGHRS and CDR2 YFSETQ. This CDR3 region has 16 residues. The junction had 5 bases not matched to a gene; V was cut back by 3 bases and J by 5 bases. CDR3 nucleotides: TGCGCCAGCAGCTCTAGCGGGGGGGCCAGGACCGGGGAGCTGTTTTTT. It encodes CASSSSGGARTGELFF.

The chain is built from TRBV2 and TRBJ1-2; tentative D call: TRBD1 (6 bases). V lost 8 bases and J lost 4, with 17 bases in between. The CDR3 covers 14 residues. Germline loops: CDR1 SNHLY, CDR2 FYNNEI. DNA of the CDR3: TGTGCCAGCCGTTTGGGGGGGCGCGTCTATGGCTACACCTTC. As protein: CASRLGGRVYGYTF.

A note on this clone: Mismatch with germline at one junction end may stem from a read error. The rearrangement joins TRBV11-2 to TRBJ2-5; TRBD2 is a possible D gene (6 bases). Germline lookup yields CDR1 SGHAT and CDR2 FQNNGV. CDR3 length equals 12 residues. CDR3 bases: TGTGCCTGCTCAGGGACTCAAGGGACCCAGTACTTC. Amino acids: CACSGTQGTQYF.